This T cell receptor beta chain was captured by sequencing in a study of T cell responses to AZD1222 COVID-19 vaccine. General observations from the study: Spike as a whole was targeted by vaccine-associated CD4 TCRs, dominant at 160-218 and 743-854.

Turning to this clone: The antigen remains unidentified.

The repertoire was sequenced with immunoSEQ multiplex PCR; TCRdb's copy has only in-frame clones and lacks some. The sample has roughly 120,000 clones, roughly 85% seen once; the top ten hold roughly 1.7%. This TCR was recovered from an adult in good health. Source: peripheral blood, taken on day 0 of AZD1222 vaccination.

In nucleotides, the CDR3 is TGTGCCAGCAGTGCTACAGGTTTTAGCTCCTACAATGAGCAGTTCTTC. It translates to CASSATGFSSYNEQFF. The rearrangement uses TRBV27 and TRBJ2-1; maybe TRBD1 (5 bases). Germline V gives CDR1 MNHEY, CDR2 SMNVEV (reference sequence). V was cut by 5 bases and J by 0 bases, with 14 bases left in between. The CDR3 consists of 16 residues.